This T cell receptor (beta chain) emerged from a study of patients and donors after allogeneic stem cell transplantation. This clonotype was seen only a few times. TCRdb passed the RT-PCR reads through MiXCR, listing each CDR3 protein once. The table has approximately 160,000 distinct CDR3 sequences, about a quarter seen once. The germline V gene encodes CDR1 SGHTA and CDR2 FQGNSA. The CDR3 consists of 14 residues. Trimming removed 5 bases at V and 2 bases at J, with 12 bases between. The clonotype comes from a human donor who was either an allogeneic HSCT recipient or a stem cell or donor lymphocyte infusion donor (not recorded which). It is not recorded whose cells these are; they may come from a transplant donor. Source material: blood, either unsorted or a sorted T cell fraction (not recorded which). The chain has TRBV7-2 and TRBJ2-5, with no clear D. The CDR3 nucleotides read TGTGCCAGCAGCCCGGAGATGGGGCAAGAGACCCAGTACTTC. As protein: CASSPEMGQETQYF.